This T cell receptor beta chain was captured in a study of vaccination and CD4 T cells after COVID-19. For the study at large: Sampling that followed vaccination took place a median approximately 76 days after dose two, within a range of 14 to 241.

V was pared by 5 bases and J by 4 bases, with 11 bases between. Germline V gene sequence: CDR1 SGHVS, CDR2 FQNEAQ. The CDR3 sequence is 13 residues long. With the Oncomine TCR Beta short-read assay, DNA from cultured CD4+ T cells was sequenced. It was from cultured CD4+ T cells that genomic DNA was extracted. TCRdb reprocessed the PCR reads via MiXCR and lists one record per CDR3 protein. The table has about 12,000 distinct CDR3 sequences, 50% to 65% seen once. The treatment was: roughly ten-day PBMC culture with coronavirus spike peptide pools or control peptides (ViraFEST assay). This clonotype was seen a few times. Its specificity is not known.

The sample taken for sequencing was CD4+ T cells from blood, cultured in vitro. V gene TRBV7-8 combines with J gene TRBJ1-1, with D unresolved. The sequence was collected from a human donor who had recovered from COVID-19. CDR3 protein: CASSTLGVTEAFF. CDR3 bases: TGTGCCAGCAGCACTCTCGGGGTCACTGAAGCTTTCTTT.